These T cell receptor beta chains were read from a single sample in a study of blood T cell repertoires in COVID-19. TCRdb's copy holds only in-frame clones and misses some; the assay was immunoSEQ multiplex PCR. This table holds 110,000 to 150,000 clones, over 75% found once. Sequenced material: peripheral blood. Source of these receptors: a woman aged 55 to 70 with active COVID-19. Both conserved end residues are part of each CDR3. A D gene is named only where the DNA matches it firmly. Clone size, where shown, is once, few, many, or a class for clones that have expanded.

TRBD1 16 TRBJ2-1 . TRBV9 CASNGHRDRGPNEQFF TGTGCCAGCAACGGGCACCGGGACAGGGGCCCAAATGAGCAGTTCTTC
TRBD1 15 TRBJ2-7 . TRBV7-9 CASSSTGGTYYEQYF TGTGCCAGCAGCTCAACAGGGGGGACTTACTACGAGCAGTACTTC
. 14 TRBJ2-3 . TRBV10-2 CASTVAGITDTQYF TGCGCCAGCACCGTGGCGGGAATCACAGATACGCAGTATTTT
TRBD2 14 TRBJ2-1 . TRBV6-5 CASSGLVRANEQFF TGTGCCAGCAGCGGACTAGTTCGGGCCAATGAGCAGTTCTTC
. 17 TRBJ1-5 . TRBV6-6 CASSPWLGQIGSQPQHF TGTGCCAGCAGTCCGTGGCTTGGGCAGATAGGAAGTCAGCCCCAGCATTTT
. 15 TRBJ2-2 . TRBV5-1 CASTIGTRQDGELFF TGCGCCAGCACCATCGGGACAAGACAAGACGGGGAGCTGTTTTTT
TRBD2 12 TRBJ2-7 . TRBV30 CAWIAGLYEQYF TGTGCCTGGATAGCGGGCCTCTACGAGCAGTACTTC
. 12 TRBJ2-3 . TRBV9 CASSPGTDTQYF TGTGCCAGCAGCCCGGGCACAGATACGCAGTATTTT
. 14 TRBJ1-1 . TRBV10-3 CAISESIQGREAFF TGTGCCATCAGTGAGTCGATACAGGGCCGTGAAGCTTTCTTT
TRBD1 17 TRBJ1-1 . TRBV18 CASSPPRGRGRTTEAFF TGTGCCAGCTCACCACCTAGGGGAAGGGGGCGAACTACTGAAGCTTTCTTT
TRBD1 15 TRBJ1-2 . TRBV19 CASNLLSGQGVGYTF TGTGCCAGTAATCTTTTATCGGGACAGGGAGTTGGCTACACCTTC
. 14 TRBJ2-5 . TRBV10-3 CAISEGQRLETQYF TGTGCCATCAGTGAAGGTCAGCGGTTAGAGACCCAGTACTTC
. 10 TRBJ1-2 . TRBV30 CAWRRGGYTF TGTGCCTGGAGGAGGGGGGGCTACACCTTC
TRBD2 14 TRBJ2-1 . TRBV18 CASSTSGRSSEQFF TGTGCCAGCTCAACTAGCGGGAGGTCTAGTGAGCAGTTCTTC
. 15 TRBJ1-3 . TRBV4-1 CASRTDSYSGNTIYF TGCGCCAGCAGGACCGACAGCTACTCTGGAAACACCATATATTTT
TRBD2 14 TRBJ2-5 . TRBV7-3 CASSLGLAWETQYF TGTGCCAGCAGTTTAGGACTAGCCTGGGAGACCCAGTACTTC
TRBD2 18 TRBJ2-7 . TRBV7-9 CASNSHIYERGGAYEQYF TGTGCCAGCAACTCCCATATTTATGAGCGGGGTGGGGCCTACGAGCAGTACTTC
TRBD2 15 TRBJ2-3 . TRBV4-3 CASSQIAGGADTQYF TGCGCCAGCAGCCAGATAGCGGGAGGGGCAGATACGCAGTATTTT
. 20 TRBJ1-4 . TRBV4-2 CASSQDRPQATLATNEKLFF TGTGCCAGCAGCCAAGATCGCCCACAGGCAACGCTAGCAACTAATGAAAAACTGTTTTTT
. 17 TRBJ2-3 once TRBV13 CASSLALRGSTADTQYF TGTGCCAGCAGCTTAGCTTTACGAGGGAGCACTGCAGATACGCAGTATTTT
. 14 TRBJ1-4 . TRBV7-9 CASSLRGADEKLFF TGTGCCAGCAGCTTACGGGGGGCAGATGAAAAACTGTTTTTT
. 15 TRBJ2-5 . TRBV11-2 CASSLRAQRGETQYF TGTGCCAGCAGCTTACGGGCACAGCGCGGGGAGACCCAGTACTTC
TRBD1 14 TRBJ1-1 . TRBV29-1 CSVPSNRGDREAFF TGCAGCGTCCCCTCGAACAGGGGCGATAGAGAAGCTTTCTTT
TRBD2 15 TRBJ2-7 once TRBV2 CASNLAGGPSYEQYF TGTGCCAGCAATTTAGCGGGAGGGCCCTCCTACGAGCAGTACTTC
TRBD1 15 TRBJ1-1 . TRBV7-2 CASSLTGRQGTEAFF TGTGCCAGCAGCTTAACCGGGAGACAGGGGACTGAAGCTTTCTTT
. 14 TRBJ2-1 . TRBV28 CATLSRLGGNEQFF TGTGCCACTTTGAGCCGATTAGGGGGCAATGAGCAGTTCTTC
. 15 TRBJ1-6 . TRBV6-6 CASSYGRVDNSPLHF TGTGCCAGCAGTTATGGTCGGGTAGATAATTCACCCCTCCACTTT
. 14 TRBJ2-2 . TRBV6-6 CASSPFPDTGELFF TGTGCCAGCAGCCCCTTCCCGGACACCGGGGAGCTGTTTTTT
. 13 TRBJ2-7 . TRBV28 CASSSPDSYEQYF TGTGCCAGCAGTTCTCCGGACAGCTACGAGCAGTACTTC
TRBD2 15 TRBJ2-1 . TRBV7-2 CASSLVGLALNEQFF TGTGCCAGCAGCTTAGTGGGACTAGCGCTCAATGAGCAGTTCTTC
. 17 TRBJ1-4 . TRBV28 CASSFPPFRVTNEKLFF TGTGCCAGCAGTTTCCCCCCCTTCAGGGTAACTAATGAAAAACTGTTTTTT
. 16 TRBJ1-6 . TRBV6-1 CASSATRSSYNSPLHF TGTGCCAGCAGTGCAACTCGGAGCTCCTATAATTCACCCCTCCACTTT
TRBD1 15 TRBJ1-6 once TRBV7-3 CASSLEGTGASPLHF TGTGCCAGCAGCTTAGAAGGGACAGGGGCTTCACCCCTCCACTTT
. 16 TRBJ2-6 . TRBV28 CASSLRAGSGANVLTF TGTGCCAGCAGTTTGCGGGCAGGCTCTGGGGCCAACGTCCTGACTTTC
. 12 TRBJ2-7 . TRBV19 CASSNEAYEQYF TGTGCCAGTAGTAATGAGGCCTACGAGCAGTACTTC
. 13 TRBJ1-5 . TRBV28 CASRVGGNQPQHF TGTGCCAGCAGGGTCGGAGGCAATCAGCCCCAGCATTTT
. 14 TRBJ1-2 . TRBV3-1/TRBV3-2 CASSRTVKDYGYTF TGTGCCAGCAGCCGGACAGTTAAGGACTATGGCTACACCTTC
. 16 TRBJ2-2 once TRBV9 CASSVGRGLITGELFF TGTGCCAGCAGCGTAGGAAGGGGATTAATCACCGGGGAGCTGTTTTTT
TRBD2 15 TRBJ2-3 . TRBV6-5 CARKSSGYSTDTQYF TGTGCCAGGAAATCTAGCGGGTATAGCACAGATACGCAGTATTTT
. 12 TRBJ1-2 few TRBV28 CASQGNHYGYTF TGTGCCAGCCAGGGCAACCACTATGGCTACACCTTC
TRBD2 14 TRBJ2-5 . TRBV29-1 CSVVTSGRTETQYF TGCAGCGTTGTGACTAGCGGGAGAACAGAGACCCAGTACTTC
TRBD2 14 TRBJ2-7 . TRBV29-1 CSVEEGTSGYEQYF TGCAGCGTTGAAGAAGGTACTAGCGGATACGAGCAGTACTTC
. 14 TRBJ1-1 . TRBV28 CASSLDRQNTEAFF TGTGCCAGCAGTTTGGACAGACAGAACACTGAAGCTTTCTTT
. 15 TRBJ1-1 . TRBV4-3 CASSRSGPANTEAFF TGCGCCAGCAGCCGAAGCGGGCCCGCGAACACTGAAGCTTTCTTT
. 17 TRBJ1-3 . TRBV9 CASSAGTNLGSGNTIYF TGTGCCAGCAGCGCCGGGACAAACTTGGGCTCTGGAAACACCATATATTTT
TRBD2 16 TRBJ2-1 . TRBV5-6 CASSLDWREGYNEQFF TGTGCCAGCAGCTTGGACTGGCGGGAGGGCTACAATGAGCAGTTCTTC
. 16 TRBJ2-7 . TRBV7-6 CASSLVPTPSSYEQYF TGTGCCAGCAGCTTAGTTCCGACTCCGAGCTCCTACGAGCAGTACTTC
TRBD2 16 TRBJ2-7 . TRBV13 CASSLKRTSGFYEQYF TGTGCCAGCAGCTTAAAACGAACTAGCGGGTTCTACGAGCAGTACTTC
TRBD2 13 TRBJ2-1 . TRBV2 CASALAGANEQFF TGTGCCAGCGCGCTAGCGGGGGCCAATGAGCAGTTCTTC
. 15 TRBJ1-3 once TRBV6-5 CASSPTGRSGNTIYF TGTGCCAGCAGTCCTACAGGGAGATCTGGAAACACCATATATTTT
TRBD2 16 TRBJ2-5 . TRBV5-8 CASSTWTSGRGETQYF TGTGCCAGCAGCACCTGGACTAGCGGGAGAGGAGAGACCCAGTACTTC
TRBD2 16 TRBJ2-7 . TRBV5-1 CASSPLAGDARDEQYF TGCGCCAGCAGCCCCTTAGCGGGAGACGCTAGGGACGAGCAGTACTTC
TRBD2 15 TRBJ2-1 . TRBV7-6 CASSLPRTSGGEQFF TGTGCCAGCAGCTTACCCCGGACTAGCGGGGGTGAGCAGTTCTTC
TRBD1 15 TRBJ2-7 . TRBV18 CASSPGTGIVYEQYF TGTGCCAGCTCACCCGGGACAGGGATTGTCTACGAGCAGTACTTC